This entry lists 12 T cell receptor beta chains sequenced from one sample in a study of shared clonotypes between healthy human individuals. Data came from immunoSEQ multiplex PCR; TCRdb stores just in-frame clones and leaves some out. In the table there are about 2.4 million clones, approximately 93% of which are singletons. Sequences were obtained from naive CD4+ T cells from PBMCs. Subset in this sample: CD45RA+ positively selected. Source of these receptors: a man aged 18 to 30 in good health. Some clones in this sample may be carry-over from other donors' samples.

Remarks on this clone: Other DNA sequences in the sample encode the same CDR3. V is TRBV11-3 and J is TRBJ2-2; D ambiguous. Germline V gene sequence: CDR1 SGHNT, CDR2 YENEEA. The CDR3 runs 12 residues. The V end lost 2 bases, the J end lost 4 bases, and 2 bases lay between the germline ends. CDR3 sequence reads: CASSLSTGELFF. CDR3 in DNA: TGTGCCAGCAGCTTATCCACCGGGGAGCTGTTTTTT.

The rearrangement uses TRBV4-1 and TRBJ1-1, with D perhaps matching TRBD1 (6 bases). The ends were cut back, 2 bases at V and 5 bases at J, with 12 bases in the middle. Germline CDR1 and CDR2: MGHRA and YSYEKL. This CDR3 has 14 residues. The CDR3 region is CASSQPRTATEAFF. The CDR3 DNA follows: TGCGCCAGCAGCCAACCCCGGACAGCTACTGAAGCTTTCTTT.

This rearrangement joins TRBV18 to TRBJ2-7, with 9 bases aligning to TRBD1. Germline V gives CDR1 KGHSH, CDR2 LQKENI. V lost 5 bases to trimming and J lost 2 bases; unmatched junction nucleotides: 4. The length of the CDR3 is 14 residues. CDR3 bases: TGTGCCAGCTCAGAGAACAGGGGGCCCTACGAGCAGTACTTC. Protein sequence: CASSENRGPYEQYF. The whole variable domain, remainder taken from reference TRBV18 and TRBJ2-7, is NAGVMQNPRHLVRRRGQEARLRCSPMKGHSHVYWYRQLPEEGLKFMVYLQKENIIDESGMPKERFSAEFPKEGPSILRIQQVVRGDSAAYFCASSENRGPYEQYFGPGTRLTVT.

The chain combines TRBV28 with TRBJ1-4, with 10 bases that match TRBD1. From germline, CDR1 is MDHEN and CDR2 SYDVKM. The V gene end was trimmed by 6 bases and the J gene end by 4 bases; junction bases not matched to a gene: 5. This CDR3 contains 15 residues. The CDR3 nucleotides read TGTGCCAGCAGGGACAGGGGGAAAGTTAATGAAAAACTGTTTTTT. It encodes CASRDRGKVNEKLFF.

This chain links TRBV19 with TRBJ2-1; D gene uncertain. This CDR3 is built from 11 residues. Germline V CDR1 and CDR2: LNHDA, SQIVND (reference sequence). V dropped 4 bases and J dropped 7 bases, with 5 bases sitting between them. CDR3 bases: TGTGCCAGTAGTACCATTAATGAGCAGTTCTTC. It is translated as CASSTINEQFF.

This clone was counted between two and nine times. This chain links TRBV10-3 with TRBJ2-2, with TRBD2 matching 7 bases. The V and J ends lost 6 bases and 3 bases, in that order; junction bases with no gene match: 4. From germline, CDR1 is ENHRY and CDR2 SYGVKD. CDR3 length: 14 residues. The chain's CDR3 is CAIRGGSDTGELFF. The CDR3 DNA is TGTGCCATCAGGGGCGGGAGCGACACCGGGGAGCTGTTTTTT.

The chain joins TRBV7-2 to TRBJ1-4; tentatively, D is TRBD1 (5 bases). Trimming stripped 5 bases from V and 0 bases from J, with 13 bases between. The V gene's germline CDR1 is SGHTA and CDR2 FQGNSA. The CDR3 contains 16 residues. CDR3 sequence: CASSLFRGATNEKLFF. CDR3 in DNA: TGTGCCAGCAGCCTATTCCGAGGGGCAACTAATGAAAAACTGTTTTTT.

The rearrangement uses TRBV7-2 and TRBJ2-2, with unresolved D. The germline gives CDR1 SGHTA, CDR2 FQGNSA. This CDR3 has 15 amino acids. Trimming cost V 3 bases and J 3 bases, with 11 bases left between them. CDR3 in amino acids: CASSLGSLHTGELFF. The CDR3 DNA reads TGTGCCAGCAGCTTGGGGTCCCTACACACCGGGGAGCTGTTTTTT. Variable domain in full (rest from reference TRBV7-2 and TRBJ2-2): GAGVSQSPSNKVTEKGKDVELRCDPISGHTALYWYRQSLGQGLEFLIYFQGNSAPDKSGLPSDRFSAERTGGSVSTLTIQRTQQEDSAVYLCASSLGSLHTGELFFGEGSRLTVL.

This sequence joins TRBV18 and TRBJ1-2, with D hard to call. V gave up 3 bases and J gave up 4 bases, with 9 bases separating them. CDR1 and CDR2 from the germline V gene are KGHSH and LQKENI. The CDR3 has 13 amino acids. The CDR3 region has the DNA TGTGCCAGCTCACCCGGGAGGTCCTATGGCTACACCTTC. Translating it yields CASSPGRSYGYTF.

This chain uses TRBV6-1 with TRBJ1-6; D is perhaps TRBD1 (5 bases). The CDR3 contains 14 residues. From germline, CDR1 is MNHNS and CDR2 SASEGT. Between the trimmed V and J ends, which lost 2 bases and 10 bases, there was a span of 12 bases. DNA of the CDR3: TGTGCCAGCAGTGAAAACCCGACAGACTCACCCCTCCACTTT. Its translation: CASSENPTDSPLHF.

Details on this clone: Other DNA sequences of this sample code for an identical CDR3. The J gene is TRBJ2-5, the V gene TRBV30; D is tentatively TRBD1 or TRBD2 (5 bases each). The length of the CDR3 is 12 residues. CDR1 is GTSNPN, CDR2 SVGIG, per germline (reference sequence). The V and J ends lost 3 bases and 4 bases respectively, with 9 bases between them. The CDR3 sequence is CAWRAGRETQYF. DNA of the CDR3: TGTGCCTGGAGGGCAGGGAGAGAGACCCAGTACTTC.

The rearrangement joins TRBV5-1 to TRBJ2-7; 8 bases agree with TRBD1. Trimming removed 3 bases from V and 3 bases from J; junction bases left unmatched: 5. The CDR3 has 14 residues. Germline CDR1 and CDR2: SGHRS and YFSETQ. The CDR3 DNA sequence: TGCGCCAGCAGCTCGACAGGGGATATCTACGAGCAGTACTTC. Translation: CASSSTGDIYEQYF.